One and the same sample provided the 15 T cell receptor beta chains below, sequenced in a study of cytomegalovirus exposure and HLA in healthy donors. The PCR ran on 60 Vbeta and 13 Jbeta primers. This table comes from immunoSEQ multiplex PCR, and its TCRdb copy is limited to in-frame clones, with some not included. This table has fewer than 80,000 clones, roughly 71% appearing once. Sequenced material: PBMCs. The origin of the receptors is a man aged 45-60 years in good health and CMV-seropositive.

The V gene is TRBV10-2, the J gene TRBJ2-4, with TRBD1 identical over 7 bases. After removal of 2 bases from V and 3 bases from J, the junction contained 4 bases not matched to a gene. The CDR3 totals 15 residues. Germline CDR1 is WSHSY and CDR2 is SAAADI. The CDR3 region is CASSEEGAGKNIQYF. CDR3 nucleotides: TGCGCCAGCAGTGAGGAGGGGGCGGGCAAAAACATTCAGTACTTC.

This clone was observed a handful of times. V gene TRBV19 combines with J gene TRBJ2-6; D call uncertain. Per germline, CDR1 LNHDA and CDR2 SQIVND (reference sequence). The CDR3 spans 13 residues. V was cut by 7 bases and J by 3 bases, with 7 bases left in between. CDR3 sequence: CASTVLGANVLTF. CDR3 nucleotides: TGTGCCAGTACAGTGCTTGGGGCCAACGTCCTGACTTTC.

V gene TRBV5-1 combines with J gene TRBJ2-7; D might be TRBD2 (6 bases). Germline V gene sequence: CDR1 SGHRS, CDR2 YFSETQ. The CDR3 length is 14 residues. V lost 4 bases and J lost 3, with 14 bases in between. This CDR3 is CASSPGDSFYEQYF. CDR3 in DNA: TGCGCCAGCAGCCCTGGGGACTCTTTCTACGAGCAGTACTTC.

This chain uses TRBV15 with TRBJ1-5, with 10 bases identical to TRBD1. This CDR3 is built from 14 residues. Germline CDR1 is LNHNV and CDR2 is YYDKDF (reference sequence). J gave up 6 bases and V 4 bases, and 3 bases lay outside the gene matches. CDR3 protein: CATSTGQGGQPQHF. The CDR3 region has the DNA TGTGCCACCAGCACAGGACAGGGGGGTCAGCCCCAGCATTTT.

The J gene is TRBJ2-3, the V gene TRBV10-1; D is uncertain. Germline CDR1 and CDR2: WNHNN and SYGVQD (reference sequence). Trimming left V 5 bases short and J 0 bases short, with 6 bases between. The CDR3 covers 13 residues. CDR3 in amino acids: CASSSISTDTQYF. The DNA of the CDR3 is TGCGCCAGCAGTTCAATTAGCACAGATACGCAGTATTTT.

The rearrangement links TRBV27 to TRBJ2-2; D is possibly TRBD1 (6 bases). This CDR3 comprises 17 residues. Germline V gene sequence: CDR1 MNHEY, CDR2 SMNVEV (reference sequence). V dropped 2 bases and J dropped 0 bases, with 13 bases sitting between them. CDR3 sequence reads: CASSLGQGTANTGELFF. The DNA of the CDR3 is TGTGCCAGCAGTTTAGGTCAGGGGACCGCGAACACCGGGGAGCTGTTTTTT.

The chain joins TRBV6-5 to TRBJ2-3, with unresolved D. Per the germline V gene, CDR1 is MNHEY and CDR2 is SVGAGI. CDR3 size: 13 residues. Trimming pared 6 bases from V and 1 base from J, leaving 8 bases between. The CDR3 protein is CASRPSGTDTQYF. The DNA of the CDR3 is TGTGCCAGCAGGCCTTCGGGCACAGATACGCAGTATTTT.

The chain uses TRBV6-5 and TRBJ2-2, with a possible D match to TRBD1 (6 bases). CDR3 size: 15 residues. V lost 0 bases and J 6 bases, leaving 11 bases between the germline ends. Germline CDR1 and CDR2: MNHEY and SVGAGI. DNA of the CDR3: TGTGCCAGCAGTTACTCCACAGGGTTTGCCGGGGAGCTGTTTTTT. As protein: CASSYSTGFAGELFF.

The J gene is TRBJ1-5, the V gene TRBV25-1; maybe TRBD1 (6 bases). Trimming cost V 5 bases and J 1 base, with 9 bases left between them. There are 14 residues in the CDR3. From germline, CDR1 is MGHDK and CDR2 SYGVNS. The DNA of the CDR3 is TGTGCCAGCAGTCCACAGGGAAGCAATCAGCCCCAGCATTTT. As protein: CASSPQGSNQPQHF.

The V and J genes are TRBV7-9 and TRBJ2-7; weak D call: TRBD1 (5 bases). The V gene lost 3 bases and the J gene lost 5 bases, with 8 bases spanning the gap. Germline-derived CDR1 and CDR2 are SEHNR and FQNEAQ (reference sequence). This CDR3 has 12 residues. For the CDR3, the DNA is TGTGCCAGCAGCTTCGCAGGGCACGAGCAGTACTTC. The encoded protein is CASSFAGHEQYF.

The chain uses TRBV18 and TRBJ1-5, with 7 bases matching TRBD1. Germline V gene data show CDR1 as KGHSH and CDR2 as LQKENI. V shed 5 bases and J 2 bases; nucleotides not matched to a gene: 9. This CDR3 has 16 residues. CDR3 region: CASSFVPGQGNQPQHF. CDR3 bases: TGTGCCAGCTCATTCGTTCCCGGACAGGGCAATCAGCCCCAGCATTTT.

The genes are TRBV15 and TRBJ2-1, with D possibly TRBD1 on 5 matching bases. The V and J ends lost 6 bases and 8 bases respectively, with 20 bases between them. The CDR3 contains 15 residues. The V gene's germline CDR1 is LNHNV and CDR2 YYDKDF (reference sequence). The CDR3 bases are TGTGCCACCAGGGAGACAGTTGGCCTCTCCCATGAGCAGTTCTTC. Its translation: CATRETVGLSHEQFF.

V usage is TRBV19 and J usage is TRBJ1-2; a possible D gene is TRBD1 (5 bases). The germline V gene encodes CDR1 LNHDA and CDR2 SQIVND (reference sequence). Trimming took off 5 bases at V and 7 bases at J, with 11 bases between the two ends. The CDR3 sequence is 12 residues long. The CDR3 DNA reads TGTGCCAGTAGTGAAACAGGTTTTGGCTACACCTTC. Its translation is CASSETGFGYTF.

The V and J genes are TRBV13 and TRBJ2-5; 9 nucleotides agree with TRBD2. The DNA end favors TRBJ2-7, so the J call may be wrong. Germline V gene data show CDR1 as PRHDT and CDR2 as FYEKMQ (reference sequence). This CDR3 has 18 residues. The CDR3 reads CASSALRWETSGPYEQYF. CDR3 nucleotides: TGTGCCAGCAGCGCCCTAAGGTGGGAGACTAGCGGCCCCTACGAGCAGTACTTC.

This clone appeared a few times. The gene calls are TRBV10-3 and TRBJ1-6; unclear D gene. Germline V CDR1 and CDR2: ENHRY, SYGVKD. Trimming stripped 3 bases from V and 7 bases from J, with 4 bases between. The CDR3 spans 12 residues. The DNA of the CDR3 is TGTGCCATCAGTGACAGGAATTCACCCCTCCACTTT. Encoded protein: CAISDRNSPLHF.